This T cell receptor (beta chain) was retrieved from a study of cytomegalovirus exposure and HLA in healthy donors. Study-level results: As a later analysis revealed, the rate of TCR association differed by HLA locus, with DRB1 most and HLA-C fewest.

It was with 60 Vbeta and 13 Jbeta primers that the PCR ran. Here immunoSEQ multiplex PCR was the method, and the copy in TCRdb shows in-frame clones only, minus some. The repertoire includes 140,000 or so clones, roughly 88% of them detected once, and around 0.5% sits in the top ten. The CDR3 runs 16 residues. The germline V gene has CDR1 LNHDA and CDR2 SQIVND (reference sequence). After removal of 2 bases from V and 9 bases from J, the junction contained 11 bases not matched to a gene. In regard to this clone: The antigen remains unidentified.

J is TRBJ2-1 and V is TRBV19; TRBD2 matches 9 bases. The clonotype comes from a woman aged 40 to 50 in good health and CMV-seronegative. Sequencing was carried out using PBMCs. Here the CDR3 reads CASSIRRSGGLGEQFF. The CDR3 DNA reads TGTGCCAGTAGTATACGGCGGAGCGGGGGGCTTGGTGAGCAGTTCTTC.